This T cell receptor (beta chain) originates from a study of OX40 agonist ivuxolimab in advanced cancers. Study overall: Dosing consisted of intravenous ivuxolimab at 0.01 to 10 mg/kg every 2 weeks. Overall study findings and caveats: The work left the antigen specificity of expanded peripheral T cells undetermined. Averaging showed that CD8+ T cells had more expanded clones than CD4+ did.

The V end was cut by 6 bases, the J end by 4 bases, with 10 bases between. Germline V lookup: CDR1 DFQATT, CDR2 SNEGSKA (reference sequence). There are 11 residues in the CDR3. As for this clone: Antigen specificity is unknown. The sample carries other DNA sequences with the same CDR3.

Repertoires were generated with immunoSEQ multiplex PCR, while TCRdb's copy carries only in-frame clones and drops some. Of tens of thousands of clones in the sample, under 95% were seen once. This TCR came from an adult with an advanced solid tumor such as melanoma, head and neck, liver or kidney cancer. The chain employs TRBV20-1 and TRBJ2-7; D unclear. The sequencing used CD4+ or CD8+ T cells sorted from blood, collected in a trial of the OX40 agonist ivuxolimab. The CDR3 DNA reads TGCAGTGCCCGAGAAGGGTACGAGCAGTACTTC. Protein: CSAREGYEQYF.